The 26 T cell receptor beta chains in this list originate from one sample, sequenced in a study of T cell repertoires in cytomegalovirus infection. TCRdb independently ran MiXCR on the reads; one entry per CDR3 protein. The sample has around 240,000 distinct CDR3 sequences, 20% to 25% seen once. Input material: CD8+ T cells from PBMCs. The receptors come from a human donor in good health (CMV status not recorded). Some clones in this sample may be carry-over from other donors' samples.

The sample holds a few counts of this clonotype. This chain links TRBV28 with TRBJ2-3, with 12 positions matching TRBD1. With 4 bases clipped from V and 6 bases from J, the junction kept 8 bases outside the gene matches. Per the germline V gene, CDR1 is MDHEN and CDR2 is SYDVKM. CDR3 length equals 16 residues. The CDR3, as DNA: TGTGCCAGCAGTTCCGGGACAGGGGGCCCAGTGGATACGCAGTATTTT. Its protein product is CASSSGTGGPVDTQYF.

V is TRBV20-1 and J is TRBJ1-1, with D hard to call. The CDR3 contains 13 residues. With 0 bases removed from V and 3 bases from J, the gap between germline ends came to 8 bases. The germline V gene encodes CDR1 DFQATT and CDR2 SNEGSKA (reference sequence). CDR3 sequence: CSARDREYTEAFF. For the CDR3, the DNA is TGCAGTGCTAGAGATCGAGAGTACACTGAAGCTTTCTTT.

The chain carries TRBV6-1 and TRBJ2-1, with 10 bases that match TRBD1. J was trimmed by 6 bases and V by 6 bases; bases with no gene match: 5. Germline loops: CDR1 MNHNS, CDR2 SASEGT. This CDR3 has 14 amino acids. This chain's CDR3 is CASRTGGATNEQFF. The CDR3 DNA follows: TGTGCCAGCAGGACAGGGGGCGCGACCAATGAGCAGTTCTTC.

V gene TRBV20-1 combines with J gene TRBJ1-1; 12 bases line up with TRBD1. CDR1 is DFQATT, CDR2 SNEGSKA, per germline (reference sequence). The CDR3 sequence is 16 residues long. Trimming took 6 bases from V and 4 from J; bases not matched to a gene: 12. CDR3 residues: CSARDRGLPSPTEAFF. The CDR3 DNA is TGCAGTGCGCGGGACAGGGGGCTTCCAAGTCCCACTGAAGCTTTCTTT.

This clonotype came up many times. V and J are TRBV7-2 and TRBJ2-1, with 8 positions matching TRBD2. Per the germline V gene, CDR1 is SGHTA and CDR2 is FQGNSA. Trimming cost V 0 bases and J 5 bases; bases outside gene matches: 6. The CDR3 is made up of 16 amino acids. The CDR3 DNA reads TGTGCCAGCAGCTTAGCTGCGTTAGCGGGGAACAATGAGCAGTTCTTC. Translated, it gives CASSLAALAGNNEQFF.

This chain joins TRBV6-1 and TRBJ2-1; 7 nucleotides align to TRBD2. CDR1 MNHNS and CDR2 SASEGT come from the germline V gene. CDR3 length: 17 residues. With V trimmed by 2 bases and J by 0 bases, 7 bases remained unmatched. For the CDR3, the DNA is TGTGCCAGCAGTGAATTGGGAGGGACGAGCTCCTACAATGAGCAGTTCTTC. It specifies CASSELGGTSSYNEQFF.

The rearrangement uses TRBV2 and TRBJ2-7, with 10 positions matching TRBD1. CDR1 is SNHLY, CDR2 FYNNEI, per germline. V dropped 8 bases and J dropped 4; count of bases not matched to a gene: 11. The CDR3 totals 15 residues. The chain's CDR3 is CASGATGTGVYEQYF. The CDR3 DNA reads as TGTGCCAGCGGGGCGACCGGGACAGGGGTATACGAGCAGTACTTC.

The chain recombines TRBV28 with TRBJ1-1; D possibly corresponds to TRBD1 (5 bases). The CDR3 contains 14 residues. Trimming took off 3 bases at V and 3 bases at J, with 11 bases between the two ends. CDR1 is MDHEN and CDR2 is SYDVKM in the germline V gene. The CDR3 DNA follows: TGTGCCAGCAGTTTGGCAGGGTCGGACACTGAAGCTTTCTTT. Protein sequence: CASSLAGSDTEAFF.

J is TRBJ2-1 and V is TRBV6-2 or TRBV6-3; no definite D call. V was trimmed by 3 bases and J by 4 bases, leaving 10 bases between them. CDR3 length: 14 residues. Germline CDR1 and CDR2: MNHEY and SVGEGT. CDR3 coding DNA: TGTGCCAGCAGTTATTCGGGCAGATACAATGAGCAGTTCTTC. Translated: CASSYSGRYNEQFF.

V is TRBV29-1 and J is TRBJ2-1; D is uncertain. CDR1 is SQVTM and CDR2 is ANQGSEA in the germline V gene. This CDR3 is 12 amino acids long. Trimming removed 3 bases at V and 5 bases at J, with 8 bases between. This CDR3 reads CSVEGLNNEQFF. CDR3 coding DNA: TGCAGCGTTGAGGGCCTGAACAATGAGCAGTTCTTC.

This rearrangement joins TRBV7-2 to TRBJ1-2; D ambiguous. V was cut by 0 bases and J by 4 bases, with 9 bases left in between. This CDR3 comprises 14 residues. CDR1 is SGHTA, CDR2 FQGNSA, per germline. The CDR3 DNA reads TGTGCCAGCAGCTTAGCGGAAACAGTCTATGGCTACACCTTC. Its translation is CASSLAETVYGYTF.

This clonotype has a count of ten or more. J is TRBJ1-1 and V is TRBV28; maybe TRBD1 (6 bases). V lost 6 bases and J lost 11, with 16 bases in between. This CDR3 spans 12 amino acids. Per the germline V gene, CDR1 is MDHEN and CDR2 is SYDVKM. Here the CDR3 reads CASSNRDLVAFF. The DNA of the CDR3 is TGTGCCAGCAGCAACAGGGACCTGGTTGCTTTCTTT.

The gene calls are TRBV28 and TRBJ1-2; 9 bases are shared with TRBD1. V shed 5 bases, J shed 5 bases, and the junction held 9 bases outside the gene matches. The CDR3 loop spans 15 amino acids. CDR1 and CDR2 (germline): MDHEN, SYDVKM. CDR3 protein: CASSPDTGGFYGYTF. CDR3 nucleotides: TGTGCCAGCAGTCCAGATACAGGGGGCTTTTATGGCTACACCTTC.

This clonotype has at least ten counts. The chain links TRBV7-9 to TRBJ1-5; a weak D match, TRBD1 (5 bases). V was clipped by 1 base and J by 7 bases, with 11 bases between them. The CDR3 is made up of 14 amino acids. The V gene's germline CDR1 is SEHNR and CDR2 FQNEAQ (reference sequence). The CDR3 DNA follows: TGTGCCAGCAGCTTAGGTCAGGGAATCCAGCCCCAGCATTTT. Amino acid sequence: CASSLGQGIQPQHF.

V gene TRBV7-6 combines with J gene TRBJ2-3; 7 nucleotides align to TRBD1. Germline CDR1 and CDR2: SGHVS and FNYEAQ. Losses at the gene ends were 4 bases for V and 9 bases for J; bases not matched to a gene: 7. This CDR3 spans 13 amino acids. In DNA, the CDR3 is TGTGCCAGCAGCTCACAGGGACAGCTAACGCAGTATTTT. This sequence encodes CASSSQGQLTQYF.

The sample holds a few counts of this clonotype. The chain carries TRBV20-1 and TRBJ2-5; 7 nucleotides match TRBD1. The V gene end was trimmed by 0 bases and the J gene end by 5 bases; junction bases not matched to a gene: 12. From germline, CDR1 is DFQATT and CDR2 SNEGSKA (reference sequence). The CDR3 sequence is 16 residues long. In DNA form, the CDR3 reads TGCAGTGCTAGAGAGAAGAAGACGACAGGGTACGAGACCCAGTACTTC. Translated, it gives CSAREKKTTGYETQYF.

This chain links TRBV2 with TRBJ2-1, with D unclear. Per germline, CDR1 SNHLY and CDR2 FYNNEI. With 11 bases removed from V and 0 bases from J, the gap between germline ends came to 11 bases. CDR3 length: 13 amino acids. The CDR3 DNA follows: TGTGCCTGCATTGTCAGCTCCTACAATGAGCAGTTCTTC. It translates to CACIVSSYNEQFF. Full variable domain (missing parts from reference TRBV2 and TRBJ2-1): EPEVTQTPSHQVTQMGQEVILRCVPISNHLYFYWYRQILGQKVEFLVSFYNNEISEKSEIFDDQFSVERPDGSNFTLKIRSTKLEDSAMYFCACIVSSYNEQFFGPGTRLTVL.

The genes are TRBV4-2 and TRBJ2-3, with 10 bases fitting TRBD1. There are 17 residues in the CDR3. The germline V gene has CDR1 LGHNA and CDR2 YNFKEQ. With V trimmed by 0 bases and J by 3 bases, 6 bases remained unmatched. CDR3 region: CASSQEQGTGATDTQYF. CDR3 DNA: TGTGCCAGCAGCCAAGAGCAAGGGACAGGGGCAACAGATACGCAGTATTTT.

This rearrangement joins TRBV7-9 to TRBJ2-7; 10 bases line up with TRBD1. The CDR3 is 16 amino acids. Germline trimming cut 5 bases from V and 2 bases from J; bases unmatched to any gene: 9. Germline loops: CDR1 SEHNR, CDR2 FQNEAQ (reference sequence). CDR3 nucleotide sequence: TGTGCCAGCAGCCCGACCCGGGACAGGGGAACCTACGAGCAGTACTTC. It encodes CASSPTRDRGTYEQYF.

Written as DNA, the CDR3 is TGCAGTGCTAGGCACGGGACTTTACCCAATGAGCAGTTCTTC. Protein sequence: CSARHGTLPNEQFF. The genes are TRBV20-1 and TRBJ2-1, with TRBD2 as a possible D gene (6 bases). Trimming took off 3 bases at V and 6 bases at J, with 15 bases between the two ends. The CDR3 has 14 amino acids. CDR1 and CDR2 (germline): DFQATT, SNEGSKA (reference sequence).

This clonotype was observed a few times. This sequence joins TRBV20-1 and TRBJ2-1, with D hard to call. Trimming shortened V by 4 bases and J by 7 bases, and 11 bases separated the two germline ends. The CDR3 covers 12 residues. Germline CDR1 DFQATT, CDR2 SNEGSKA (reference sequence). The CDR3 nucleotides read TGCAGTGCTACTGACTGGAAGAATGAGCAGTTCTTC. It is translated as CSATDWKNEQFF.

This clonotype showed up many times. This chain joins TRBV4-1 and TRBJ2-1, with D unresolved. V lost 3 bases and J lost 0, with 9 bases in between. The germline V gene has CDR1 MGHRA and CDR2 YSYEKL. The CDR3 is 15 amino acids. The DNA of the CDR3 is TGCGCCAGCAGCCAGATCAGCAGCTCCTACAATGAGCAGTTCTTC. Protein sequence: CASSQISSSYNEQFF.

The chain couples TRBV6-2 or TRBV6-3 to TRBJ2-1; D gene unclear. Germline V CDR1 and CDR2: MNHEY, SVGEGT. The ends were cut back, 2 bases at V and 8 bases at J, with 7 bases in the middle. This CDR3 has 12 amino acids. The CDR3 sequence: CASSYPKDEQFF. The CDR3 DNA sequence: TGTGCCAGCAGTTACCCCAAAGATGAGCAGTTCTTC.

V and J are TRBV28 and TRBJ2-3, with D tentatively TRBD1 (5 bases). The V gene's germline CDR1 is MDHEN and CDR2 SYDVKM. Trimming removed 2 bases from V and 4 bases from J, with 13 bases in between. CDR3 length equals 15 residues. The CDR3 is CASSLGAARADTQYF. The CDR3 DNA is TGTGCCAGCAGTTTAGGGGCCGCTAGGGCAGATACGCAGTATTTT.

The chain uses TRBV7-9 and TRBJ2-7; D is undetermined. This CDR3 is built from 12 residues. The ends were cut back, 5 bases at V and 5 bases at J, with 10 bases in the middle. Germline loops: CDR1 SEHNR, CDR2 FQNEAQ (reference sequence). For the CDR3, the DNA is TGTGCCAGCAGCGACAACGAGGACGAGCAGTACTTC. It encodes CASSDNEDEQYF.

This chain joins TRBV20-1 and TRBJ2-7; either TRBD1 or TRBD2 may supply D (6 bases each). CDR3 length: 13 residues. Germline loops: CDR1 DFQATT, CDR2 SNEGSKA (reference sequence). Trimming left V 3 bases short and J 0 bases short, with 9 bases between. The CDR3 loop is CSASRGLSYEQYF. CDR3 nucleotides: TGCAGTGCTAGCCGGGGGCTCTCCTACGAGCAGTACTTC.